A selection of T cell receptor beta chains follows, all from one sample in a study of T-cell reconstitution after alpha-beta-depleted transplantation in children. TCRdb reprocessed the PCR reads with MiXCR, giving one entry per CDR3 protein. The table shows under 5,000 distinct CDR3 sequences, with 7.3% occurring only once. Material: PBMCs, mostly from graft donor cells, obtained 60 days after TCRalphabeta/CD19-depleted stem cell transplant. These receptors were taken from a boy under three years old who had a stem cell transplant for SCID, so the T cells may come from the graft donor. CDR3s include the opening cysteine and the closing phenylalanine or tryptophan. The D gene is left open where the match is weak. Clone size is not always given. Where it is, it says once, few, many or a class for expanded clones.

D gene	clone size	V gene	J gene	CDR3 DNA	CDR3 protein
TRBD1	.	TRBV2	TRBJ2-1	TGTGCCAGCAGTGAACGGGCAGGGGGCAATGAGCAGTTCTTC	CASSERAGGNEQFF
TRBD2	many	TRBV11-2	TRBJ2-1	TGTGCCAGCAGCTCCCGCCGAGCGGGGGTCAATGAGCAGTTCTTC	CASSSRRAGVNEQFF
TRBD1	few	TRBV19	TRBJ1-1	TGTGCCAGTAGCCAGGCAGGGGGCGAAGCTTTCTTT	CASSQAGGEAFF
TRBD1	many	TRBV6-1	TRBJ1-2	TGTGCCAGCAGTGATAACAGGGGGTCTGATGGCTACACCTTC	CASSDNRGSDGYTF
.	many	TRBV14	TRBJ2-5	TGTGCCAGCAGCCGGATACATCAAGAGACCCAGTACTTC	CASSRIHQETQYF
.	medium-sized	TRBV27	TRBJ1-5	TGTGCCAGCAGTGCCAGTAAGCCCCAGCATTTT	CASSASKPQHF
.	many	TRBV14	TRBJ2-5	TGTGCCCCTTACAATCCGGGGCAAGAGACCCAGTACTTC	CAPYNPGQETQYF
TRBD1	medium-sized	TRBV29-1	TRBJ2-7	TGCAGCGTTGAATTTGTGACAGGGAGCTCCTACGAGCAGTACTTC	CSVEFVTGSSYEQYF
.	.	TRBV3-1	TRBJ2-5	TGTGCCACCAGCCGGCAGGTTATAGCGACAGGAACATTCATTAGGGCCCAGTACTTC	CATSRQVIATGTFIRAQYF
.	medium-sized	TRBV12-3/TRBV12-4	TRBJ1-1	TGTGCCAGCAGTATACAGGGAGGGGCATGGGCATGGAACACTGAAGCTTTCTTT	CASSIQGGAWAWNTEAFF
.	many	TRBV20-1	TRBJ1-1	TGCAGTGCCGGGGGCCACCCGAACACTGAAGCTTTCTTT	CSAGGHPNTEAFF
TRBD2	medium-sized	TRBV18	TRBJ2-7	TGTGCCAGCTCACCGCTAGCGGCTCACGGCTACGAGCAGTACTTC	CASSPLAAHGYEQYF
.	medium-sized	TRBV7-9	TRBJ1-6	TGTGCCAGCACCAAGGGCAGGGGAAATTCACCCCTCCACTTT	CASTKGRGNSPLHF
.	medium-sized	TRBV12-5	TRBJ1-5	TGTGCTAGTGGTCTCGACATCAGCAATCAGCCCCAGCATTTT	CASGLDISNQPQHF
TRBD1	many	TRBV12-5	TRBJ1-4	TGTGCTAGTGGTTTGATGACAGGGCCTAATGAAAAACTGTTTTTT	CASGLMTGPNEKLFF
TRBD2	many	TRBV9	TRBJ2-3	TGTGCCAGCAGCGTAGTGTGGGTAGCGGGGGGGCAGGTGTATTTT	CASSVVWVAGGQVYF
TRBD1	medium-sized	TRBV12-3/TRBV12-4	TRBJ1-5	TGTGCCAGCAGCCGGACAGGGACTGGGCATGATGATAGCAATCAGCCCCAGCATTTT	CASSRTGTGHDDSNQPQHF
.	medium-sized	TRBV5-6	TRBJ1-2	TGTGCCAGCAGCTCGAACCCGGCTCCCGGGACCACCTATGGCTACACCTTC	CASSSNPAPGTTYGYTF
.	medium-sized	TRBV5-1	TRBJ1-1	TGCGCCAGCAGCTTGGGAGTGGGTATGAACACTGAAGCTTTCTTT	CASSLGVGMNTEAFF
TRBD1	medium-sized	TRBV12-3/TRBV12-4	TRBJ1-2	TGTGCCAGCAGCCGTGGGACAGGGGTCAACTATGGCTACACCTTC	CASSRGTGVNYGYTF
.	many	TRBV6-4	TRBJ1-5	TGTGCCAGCAGCGTTGGACAAAAAGATCAGCCCCAGCATTTT	CASSVGQKDQPQHF
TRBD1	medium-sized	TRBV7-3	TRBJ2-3	TGTGCCAGCAGCTGCTGTCACAGGGGGCAGTCTGACCCTGTCACAGATACGCAGTATTTT	CASSCCHRGQSDPVTDTQYF
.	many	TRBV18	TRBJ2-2	TGTGCCAGCTCACCACTTTCGGGAGTTAGGAACGGGGAGCTGTTTTTT	CASSPLSGVRNGELFF
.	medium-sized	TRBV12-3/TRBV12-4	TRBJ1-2	TGTGCCAGCACCCTTTATAGGGAGGGAGAAATTGGGTATGGCTACACCTTC	CASTLYREGEIGYGYTF
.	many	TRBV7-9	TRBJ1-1	TGTGCCAGCAGCCAGGGACGGCTGAACACTGAAGCTTTCTTT	CASSQGRLNTEAFF
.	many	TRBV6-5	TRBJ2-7	TGTGCCAGCGTCAAACTAGAAATCTCCTACGAGCAGTACTTC	CASVKLEISYEQYF
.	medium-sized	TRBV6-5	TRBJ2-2	TGTGCCAGCAGTTACCAGTACACCGGGGAGCTGTTTTTT	CASSYQYTGELFF
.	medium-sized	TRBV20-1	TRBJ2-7	TGCAGTGCTAGAAGAGGGGACGACTACGAGCAGTACTTC	CSARRGDDYEQYF
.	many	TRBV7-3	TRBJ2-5	TGTGCCAGCAGCTTAACCATGGACATTTCCGAGACCCAGTACTTC	CASSLTMDISETQYF
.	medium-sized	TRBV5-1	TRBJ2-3	TGCGCCAGCAGCTTCAGGGGTCTCACAGATACGCAGTATTTT	CASSFRGLTDTQYF
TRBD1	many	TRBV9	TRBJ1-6	TGTGCCAGCAGCGCGACGGGACAGGGTAGCTCACCCCTCCACTTT	CASSATGQGSSPLHF
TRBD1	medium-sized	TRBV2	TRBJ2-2	TGTGCCAGCCAGAGAGGGGGCACGAACACCGGGGAGCTGTTTTTT	CASQRGGTNTGELFF
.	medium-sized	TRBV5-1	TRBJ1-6	TGCGCCAGCAGGAAATCGGGACACTCCTATAATTCACCCCTCCACTTT	CASRKSGHSYNSPLHF
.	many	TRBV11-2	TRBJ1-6	TGTGCCAGCAGCTTAGATCCCTGGGCCAGCTCCTATAATTCACCCCTCCACTTT	CASSLDPWASSYNSPLHF
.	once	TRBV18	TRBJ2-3	TGTGCCAGCTCACCATCAAAGGGTGGGGATACGCAGTATTTT	CASSPSKGGDTQYF
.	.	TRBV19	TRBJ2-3	TGTGCCAGGTGGGAAGATACGCAGTATTTT	CARWEDTQYF
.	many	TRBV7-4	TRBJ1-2	TGTGCCAGCAGCTTAGGACAGGTCGGCGGCTACACCTTC	CASSLGQVGGYTF
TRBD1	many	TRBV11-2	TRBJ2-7	TGTGCCAGCAGCTCGGGACAGGGACCCAACGAGCAGTACTTC	CASSSGQGPNEQYF
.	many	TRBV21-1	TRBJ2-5	TGTGCCAGCAGAAAGAAGACCCAGTACTTC	CASRKKTQYF
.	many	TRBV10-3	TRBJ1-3	TGTGCCATCAGTGAGACGGGCCCTCCACCCAGAAACACCATATATTTT	CAISETGPPPRNTIYF
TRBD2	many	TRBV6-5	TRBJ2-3	TGTGCCAGCAGTTACAGCGGGACCACAGATACGCAGTATTTT	CASSYSGTTDTQYF
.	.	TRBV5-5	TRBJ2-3	TGTGCCAGCAGCACCGGCCGCCGCGGCTGGACAGATACGCAGTATTTT	CASSTGRRGWTDTQYF
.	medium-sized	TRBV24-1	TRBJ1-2	TGTGCCACCAGTGATTTTCGGGGCCGCTACACCTTC	CATSDFRGRYTF
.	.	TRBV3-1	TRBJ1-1	TGTGCCTCCTCCAAGCAGGTCATTTGGACACAGAACACTGAAGCTTTCTTT	CASSKQVIWTQNTEAFF
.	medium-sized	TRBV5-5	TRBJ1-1	TGTGCCAGCAGCCTCCCGGGCTCCCGGCTTACTGAAGCTTTCTTT	CASSLPGSRLTEAFF